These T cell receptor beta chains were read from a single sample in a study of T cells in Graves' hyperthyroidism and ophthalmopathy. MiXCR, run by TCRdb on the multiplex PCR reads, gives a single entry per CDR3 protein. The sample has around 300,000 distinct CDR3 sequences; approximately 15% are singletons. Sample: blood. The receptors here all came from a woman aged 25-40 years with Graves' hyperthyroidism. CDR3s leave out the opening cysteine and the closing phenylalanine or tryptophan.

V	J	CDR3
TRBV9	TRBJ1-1	ASSVDPGTGEVNTEAF
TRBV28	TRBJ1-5	ASQGGSQPQH
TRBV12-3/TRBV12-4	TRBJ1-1	ASSLKAGTEAF
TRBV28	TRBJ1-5	ASSRRTVNQPQH
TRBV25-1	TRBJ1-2	ASSGRGGGYGYT
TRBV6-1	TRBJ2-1	ASSPASYNEQF
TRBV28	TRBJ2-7	ATARTRTGYEQY
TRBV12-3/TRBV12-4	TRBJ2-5	ASSFLLDSETQY
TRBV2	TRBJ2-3	ASSNRVPDTQY
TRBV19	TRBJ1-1	ASSIGQGINTEAF
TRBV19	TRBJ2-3	ASSKREGADTQY
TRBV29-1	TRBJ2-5	SVEDQGRGGETQY
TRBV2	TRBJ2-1	ASKGLAGSVEQF
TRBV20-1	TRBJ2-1	SASGGGRIYNEQF